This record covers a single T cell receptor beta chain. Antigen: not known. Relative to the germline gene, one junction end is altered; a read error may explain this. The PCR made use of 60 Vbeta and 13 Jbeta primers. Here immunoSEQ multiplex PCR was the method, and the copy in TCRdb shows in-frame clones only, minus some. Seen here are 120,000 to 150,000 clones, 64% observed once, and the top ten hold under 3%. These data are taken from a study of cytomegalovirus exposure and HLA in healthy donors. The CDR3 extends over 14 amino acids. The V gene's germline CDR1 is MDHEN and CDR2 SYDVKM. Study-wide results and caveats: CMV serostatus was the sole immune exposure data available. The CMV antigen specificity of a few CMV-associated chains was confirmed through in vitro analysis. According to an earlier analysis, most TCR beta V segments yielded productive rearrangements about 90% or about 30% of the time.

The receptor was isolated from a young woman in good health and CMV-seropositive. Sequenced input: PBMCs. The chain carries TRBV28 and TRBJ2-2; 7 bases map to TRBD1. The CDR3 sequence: CAGSGQAFTGELFF. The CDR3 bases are TGTGCCGGCAGCGGACAGGCCTTCACCGGGGAGCTGTTTTTT.